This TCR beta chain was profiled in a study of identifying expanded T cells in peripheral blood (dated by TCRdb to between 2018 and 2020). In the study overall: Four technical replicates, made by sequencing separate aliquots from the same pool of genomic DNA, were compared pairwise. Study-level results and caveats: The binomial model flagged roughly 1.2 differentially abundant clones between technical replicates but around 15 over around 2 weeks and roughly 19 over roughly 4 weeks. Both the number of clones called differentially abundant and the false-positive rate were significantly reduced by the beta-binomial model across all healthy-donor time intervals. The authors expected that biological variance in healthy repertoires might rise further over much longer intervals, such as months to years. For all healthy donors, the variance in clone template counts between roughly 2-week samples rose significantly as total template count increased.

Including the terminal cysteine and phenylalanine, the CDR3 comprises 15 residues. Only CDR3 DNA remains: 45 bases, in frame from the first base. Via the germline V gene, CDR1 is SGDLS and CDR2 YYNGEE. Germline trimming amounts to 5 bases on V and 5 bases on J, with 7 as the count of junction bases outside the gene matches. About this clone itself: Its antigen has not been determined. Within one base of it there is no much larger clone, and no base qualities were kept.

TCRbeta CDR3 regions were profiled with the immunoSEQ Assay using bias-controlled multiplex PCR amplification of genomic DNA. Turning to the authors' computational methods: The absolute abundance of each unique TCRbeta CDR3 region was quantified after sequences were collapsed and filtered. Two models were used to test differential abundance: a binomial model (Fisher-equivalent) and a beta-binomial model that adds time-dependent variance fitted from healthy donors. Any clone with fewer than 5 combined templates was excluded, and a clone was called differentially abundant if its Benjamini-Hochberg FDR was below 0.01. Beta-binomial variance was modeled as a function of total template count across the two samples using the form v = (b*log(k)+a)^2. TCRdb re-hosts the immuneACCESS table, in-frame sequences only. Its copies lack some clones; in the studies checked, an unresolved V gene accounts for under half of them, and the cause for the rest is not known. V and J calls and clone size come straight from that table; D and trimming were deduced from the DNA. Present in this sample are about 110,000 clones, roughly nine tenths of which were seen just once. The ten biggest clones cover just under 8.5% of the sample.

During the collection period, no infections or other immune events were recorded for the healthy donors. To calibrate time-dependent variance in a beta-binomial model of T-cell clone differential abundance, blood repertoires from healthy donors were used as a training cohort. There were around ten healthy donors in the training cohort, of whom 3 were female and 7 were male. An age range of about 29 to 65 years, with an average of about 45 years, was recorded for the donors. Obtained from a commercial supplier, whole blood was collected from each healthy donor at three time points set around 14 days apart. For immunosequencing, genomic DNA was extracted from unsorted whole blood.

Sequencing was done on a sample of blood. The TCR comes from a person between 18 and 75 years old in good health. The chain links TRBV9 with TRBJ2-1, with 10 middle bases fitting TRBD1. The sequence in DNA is TGTGCCAGCAGTGACTCGGGGACAGGGGACAATGAGCAGTTCTTC. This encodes CASSDSGTGDNEQFF. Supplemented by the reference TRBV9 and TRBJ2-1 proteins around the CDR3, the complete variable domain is DSGVTQTPKHLITATGQRVTLRCSPRSGDLSVYWYQQSLDQGLQFLIQYYNGEERAKGNILERFSAQQFPDLHSELNLSSLELGDSALYFCASSDSGTGDNEQFFGPGTRLTVL.